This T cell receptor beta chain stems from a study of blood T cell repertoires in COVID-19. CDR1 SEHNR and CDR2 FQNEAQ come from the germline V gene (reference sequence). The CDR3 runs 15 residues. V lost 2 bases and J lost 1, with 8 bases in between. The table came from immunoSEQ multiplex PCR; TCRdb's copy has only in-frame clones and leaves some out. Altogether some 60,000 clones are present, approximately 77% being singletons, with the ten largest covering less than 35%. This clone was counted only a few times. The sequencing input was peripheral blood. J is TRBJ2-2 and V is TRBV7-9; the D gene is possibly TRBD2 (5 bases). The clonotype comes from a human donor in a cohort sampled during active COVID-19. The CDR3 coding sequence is TGTGCCAGCAGCTTAACCGGAGGGAACACCGGGGAGCTGTTTTTT. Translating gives CASSLTGGNTGELFF.